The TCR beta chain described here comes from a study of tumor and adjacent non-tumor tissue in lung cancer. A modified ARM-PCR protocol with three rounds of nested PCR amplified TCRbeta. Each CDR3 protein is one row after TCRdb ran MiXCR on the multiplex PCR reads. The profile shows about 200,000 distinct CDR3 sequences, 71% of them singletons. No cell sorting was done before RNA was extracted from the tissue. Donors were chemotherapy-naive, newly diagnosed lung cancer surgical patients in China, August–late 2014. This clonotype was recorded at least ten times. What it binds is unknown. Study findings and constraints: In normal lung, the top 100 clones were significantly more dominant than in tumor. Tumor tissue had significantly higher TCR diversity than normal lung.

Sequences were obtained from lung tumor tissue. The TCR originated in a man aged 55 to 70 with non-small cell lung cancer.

The CDR3 region is CASSLFVAAEAEQYF. CDR3 sequence (DNA): TGTGCCAGCAGCTTGTTCGTAGCGGCGGAAGCCGAGCAGTACTTC. The chain carries TRBV5-4 and TRBJ2-7; D perhaps matches TRBD2 (6 bases). CDR1 and CDR2 (germline): SGHNT, YYREEE (reference sequence). The CDR3 spans 15 residues. V was clipped by 1 base and J by 6 bases, with 17 bases between them. Drawing the rest from reference TRBV5-4 and TRBJ2-7, the complete variable domain is ETGVTQSPTHLIKTRGQQVTLRCSSQSGHNTVSWYQQALGQGPQFIFQYYREEENGRGNFPPRFSGLQFPNYSSELNVNALELDDSALYLCASSLFVAAEAEQYFGPGTRLTVT.